The entry that follows covers one T cell receptor beta chain sequence. Its antigen is unknown. This record belongs to a study of cytomegalovirus exposure and HLA in healthy donors. Study results and caveats: HLA restriction was apparent for most CMV-associated TCR beta chains in a later analysis.

Healthy bone marrow donors made up the donors. The PCR made use of 60 Vbeta and 13 Jbeta primers. TCRdb keeps only in-frame clones here, not all; method: immunoSEQ multiplex PCR. In the table there are some 200,000 clones, roughly 8.7% of which are singletons. This CDR3 has 16 residues. V lost 4 bases and J lost 4; bases outside the gene matches: 13. Germline CDR1 and CDR2: SGHRS and YFSETQ. The origin of this receptor is a woman aged 25 to 39 in good health and CMV-seropositive. The gene calls are TRBV5-1 and TRBJ2-7, with 8 bases aligning to TRBD2. Material: PBMCs. The CDR3, as DNA: TGCGCCAGCAGCCCGGCCCCCGGGACTAGTCGGTACGAGCAGTACTTC. Translation gives CASSPAPGTSRYEQYF.